This T cell receptor (beta chain) was recovered during a study of control samples from healthy donors and cancer patients (dated by TCRdb to 2019 to 2021). The library was built by means of the immunoSEQ multiplex PCR assay. TCRdb retrieved this table from immuneACCESS and kept in-frame rearrangements only. Not all clones are present; in checked studies, unresolved V genes account for under half, and no reason is known for the remainder. The data table for this sample lists some 180,000 clones. The top ten clonotypes cover around 2% of the sample. Concerning this clone itself: There is no known antigen for this receptor.

Via the germline V gene (reference sequence), CDR1 is SGHNT and CDR2 YYREEE. From the cysteine up to the phenylalanine, the CDR3 has a length of 13 residues. CDR3 DNA is the only sequence kept; it has 39 bases, read in frame from the first base. At the junction V is shortened by 9 bases and J by 1 base, with 11 bases in between. The clonotype originates from a woman aged 25 to 39 in good health. The V and J genes are TRBV5-4 and TRBJ1-3, with no reliable assignment of the D segment. The source material was blood. The CDR3 amino acid sequence is: CATRTFSGNTIYF. The DNA sequence follows: TGTGCCACCCGGACTTTTTCTGGAAACACCATATATTTT.